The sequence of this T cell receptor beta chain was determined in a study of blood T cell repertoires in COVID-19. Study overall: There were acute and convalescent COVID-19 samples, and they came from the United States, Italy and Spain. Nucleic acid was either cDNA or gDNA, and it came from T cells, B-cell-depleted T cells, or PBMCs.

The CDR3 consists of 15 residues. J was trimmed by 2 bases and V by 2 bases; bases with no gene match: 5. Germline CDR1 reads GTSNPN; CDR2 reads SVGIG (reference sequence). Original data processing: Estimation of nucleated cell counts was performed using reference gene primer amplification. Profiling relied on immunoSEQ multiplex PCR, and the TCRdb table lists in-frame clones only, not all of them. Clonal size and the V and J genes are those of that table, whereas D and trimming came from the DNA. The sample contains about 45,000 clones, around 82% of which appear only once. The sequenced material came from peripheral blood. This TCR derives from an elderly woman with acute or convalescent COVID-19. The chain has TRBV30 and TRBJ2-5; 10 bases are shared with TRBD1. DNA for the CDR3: TGTGCCTGGAGTAGGCGGGACAGGGGACAAGAGACCCAGTACTTC. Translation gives CAWSRRDRGQETQYF.